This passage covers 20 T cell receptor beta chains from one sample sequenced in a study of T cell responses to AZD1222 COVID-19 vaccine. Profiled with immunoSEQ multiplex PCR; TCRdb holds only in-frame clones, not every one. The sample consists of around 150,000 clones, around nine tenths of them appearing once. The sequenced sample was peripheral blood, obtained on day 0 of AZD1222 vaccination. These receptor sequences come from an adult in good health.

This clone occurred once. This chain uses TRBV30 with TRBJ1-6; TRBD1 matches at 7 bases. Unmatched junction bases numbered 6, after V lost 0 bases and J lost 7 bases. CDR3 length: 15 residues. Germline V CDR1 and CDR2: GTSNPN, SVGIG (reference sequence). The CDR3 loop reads CAWSVRGTENSPLHF. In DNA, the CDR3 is TGTGCCTGGAGTGTACGGGGGACAGAAAATTCACCCCTCCACTTT.

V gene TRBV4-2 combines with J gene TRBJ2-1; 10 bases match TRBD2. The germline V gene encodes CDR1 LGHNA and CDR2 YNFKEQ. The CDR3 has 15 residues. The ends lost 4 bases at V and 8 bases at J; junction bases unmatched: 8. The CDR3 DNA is TGTGCCAGCAGCCGTGCAGCGGGAGGGCCGGATGAGCAGTTCTTC. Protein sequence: CASSRAAGGPDEQFF.

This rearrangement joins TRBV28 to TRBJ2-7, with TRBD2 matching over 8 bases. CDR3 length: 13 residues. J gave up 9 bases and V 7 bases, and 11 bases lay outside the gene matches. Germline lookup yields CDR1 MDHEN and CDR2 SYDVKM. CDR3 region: CASTLIAGQGQYF. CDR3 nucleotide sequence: TGTGCCAGCACCCTTATAGCGGGGCAAGGGCAGTACTTC. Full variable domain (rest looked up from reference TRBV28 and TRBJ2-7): DVKVTQSSRYLVKRTGEKVFLECVQDMDHENMFWYRQDPGLGLRLIYFSYDVKMKEKGDIPEGYSVSREKKERFSLILESASTNQTSMYLCASTLIAGQGQYFGPGTRLTVT.

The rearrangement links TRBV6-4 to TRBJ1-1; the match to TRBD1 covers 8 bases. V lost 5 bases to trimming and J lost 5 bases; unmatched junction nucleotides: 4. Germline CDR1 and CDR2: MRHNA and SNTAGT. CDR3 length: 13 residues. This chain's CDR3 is CASSKDRETEAFF. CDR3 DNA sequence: TGTGCCAGCAGTAAGGACAGGGAAACTGAAGCTTTCTTT.

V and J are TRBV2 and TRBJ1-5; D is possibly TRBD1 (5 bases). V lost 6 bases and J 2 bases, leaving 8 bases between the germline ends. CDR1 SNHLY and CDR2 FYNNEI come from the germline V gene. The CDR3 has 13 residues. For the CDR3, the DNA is TGTGCCAGCAGGGGGCGCGGCAATCAGCCCCAGCATTTT. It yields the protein CASRGRGNQPQHF. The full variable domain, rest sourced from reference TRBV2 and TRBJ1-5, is EPEVTQTPSHQVTQMGQEVILRCVPISNHLYFYWYRQILGQKVEFLVSFYNNEISEKSEIFDDQFSVERPDGSNFTLKIRSTKLEDSAMYFCASRGRGNQPQHFGDGTRLSIL.

The CDR3 loop reads CASSLGGQETQYF. CDR3 nucleotides: TGTGCCAGCAGCTTGGGGGGTCAAGAGACCCAGTACTTC. The chain recombines TRBV7-9 with TRBJ2-5, with a possible D match to TRBD2 (6 bases). The length of the CDR3 is 13 residues. Trimming shortened V by 3 bases and J by 2 bases, and 7 bases separated the two germline ends. Germline CDR1 reads SEHNR; CDR2 reads FQNEAQ (reference sequence). The variable domain in full, with the rest retrieved from reference TRBV7-9 and TRBJ2-5, is DTGVSQNPRHKITKRGQNVTFRCDPISEHNRLYWYRQTLGQGPEFLTYFQNEAQLEKSRLLSDRFSAERPKGSFSTLEIQRTEQGDSAMYLCASSLGGQETQYFGPGTRLLVL.

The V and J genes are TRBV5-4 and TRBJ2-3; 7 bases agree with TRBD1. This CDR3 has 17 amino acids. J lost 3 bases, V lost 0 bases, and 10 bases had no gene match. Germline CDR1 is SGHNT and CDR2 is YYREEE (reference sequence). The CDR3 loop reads CASSLERQGVATDTQYF. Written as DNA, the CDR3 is TGTGCCAGCAGCTTGGAGCGACAGGGCGTCGCGACAGATACGCAGTATTTT.

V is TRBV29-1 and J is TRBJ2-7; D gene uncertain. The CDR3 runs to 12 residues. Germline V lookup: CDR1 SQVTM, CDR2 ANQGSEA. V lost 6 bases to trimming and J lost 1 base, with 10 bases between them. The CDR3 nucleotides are TGCAGCGTGGGCACCTTATCCTACGAGCAGTACTTC. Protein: CSVGTLSYEQYF.

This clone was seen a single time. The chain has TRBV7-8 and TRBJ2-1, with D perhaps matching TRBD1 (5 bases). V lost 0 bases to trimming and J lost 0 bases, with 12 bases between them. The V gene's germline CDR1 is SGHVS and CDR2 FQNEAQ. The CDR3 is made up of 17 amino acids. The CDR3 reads CASSLAGRGHSYNEQFF. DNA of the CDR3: TGTGCCAGCAGCTTAGCGGGCCGAGGACACTCCTACAATGAGCAGTTCTTC. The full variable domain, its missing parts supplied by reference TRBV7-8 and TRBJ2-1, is GAGVSQSPRYKVAKRGQDVALRCDPISGHVSLFWYQQALGQGPEFLTYFQNEAQLDKSGLPSDRFFAERPEGSVSTLKIQRTQQEDSAVYLCASSLAGRGHSYNEQFFGPGTRLTVL.

The CDR3 nucleotides read TGTGCCAGCAGTGTCCTTGGCGGGAGGAGTGTTTTGTCCACAGATACGCAGTATTTT. Encoded protein: CASSVLGGRSVLSTDTQYF. The chain recombines TRBV28 with TRBJ2-3; 8 bases match TRBD2. J was trimmed by 2 bases and V by 5 bases; bases with no gene match: 18. CDR3 length: 19 amino acids. Germline V lookup: CDR1 MDHEN, CDR2 SYDVKM.

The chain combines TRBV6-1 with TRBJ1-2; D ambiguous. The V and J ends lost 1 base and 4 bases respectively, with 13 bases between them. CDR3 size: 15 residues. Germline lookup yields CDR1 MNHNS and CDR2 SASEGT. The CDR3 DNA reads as TGTGCCAGCAGTGAAGGGTTCGGGATAGTCTATGGCTACACCTTC. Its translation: CASSEGFGIVYGYTF.

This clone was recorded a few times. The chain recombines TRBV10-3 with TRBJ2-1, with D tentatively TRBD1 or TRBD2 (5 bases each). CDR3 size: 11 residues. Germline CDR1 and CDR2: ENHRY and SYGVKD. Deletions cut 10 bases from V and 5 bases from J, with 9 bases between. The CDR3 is CANRGDNEQFF. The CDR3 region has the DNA TGTGCCAACCGGGGCGACAATGAGCAGTTCTTC.

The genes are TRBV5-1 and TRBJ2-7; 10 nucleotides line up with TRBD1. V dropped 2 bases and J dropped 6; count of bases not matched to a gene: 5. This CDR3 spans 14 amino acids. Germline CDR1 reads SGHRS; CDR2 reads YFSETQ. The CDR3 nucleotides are TGCGCCAGCAGCTTAAGGACAGGGGGGGCCGAGCAGTACTTC. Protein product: CASSLRTGGAEQYF.

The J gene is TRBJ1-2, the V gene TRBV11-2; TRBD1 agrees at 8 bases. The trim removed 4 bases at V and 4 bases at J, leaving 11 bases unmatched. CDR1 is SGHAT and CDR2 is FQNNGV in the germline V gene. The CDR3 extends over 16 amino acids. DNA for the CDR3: TGTGCCAGCAGCTCGAGAGGGACAGGCAACCTCTATGGCTACACCTTC. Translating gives CASSSRGTGNLYGYTF. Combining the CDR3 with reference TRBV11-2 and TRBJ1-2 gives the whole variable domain EAGVAQSPRYKIIEKRQSVAFWCNPISGHATLYWYQQILGQGPKLLIQFQNNGVVDDSQLPKDRFSAERLKGVDSTLKIQPAKLEDSAVYLCASSSRGTGNLYGYTFGSGTRLTVV.

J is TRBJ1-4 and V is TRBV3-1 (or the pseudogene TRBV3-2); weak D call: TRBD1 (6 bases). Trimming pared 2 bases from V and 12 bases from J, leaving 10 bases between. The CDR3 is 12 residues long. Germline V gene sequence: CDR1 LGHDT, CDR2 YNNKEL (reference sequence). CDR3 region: CASSQLRQELFF. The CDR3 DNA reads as TGTGCCAGCAGCCAACTTAGACAGGAACTGTTTTTT.

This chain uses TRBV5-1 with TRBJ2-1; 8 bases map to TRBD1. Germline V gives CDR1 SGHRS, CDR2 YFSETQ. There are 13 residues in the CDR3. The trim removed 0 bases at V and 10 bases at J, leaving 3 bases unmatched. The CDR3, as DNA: TGCGCCAGCAGCTTGGGGACAGGGAGAGAGCAGTTCTTC. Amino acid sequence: CASSLGTGREQFF.

The CDR3 spells CASSFIPNEQFF. CDR3 DNA: TGTGCCAGCAGTTTCATCCCGAATGAGCAGTTCTTC. V is TRBV12-3 or TRBV12-4 and J is TRBJ2-1; D uncertain. There are 12 residues in the CDR3. V was trimmed by 3 bases and J by 7 bases, leaving 7 bases between them.

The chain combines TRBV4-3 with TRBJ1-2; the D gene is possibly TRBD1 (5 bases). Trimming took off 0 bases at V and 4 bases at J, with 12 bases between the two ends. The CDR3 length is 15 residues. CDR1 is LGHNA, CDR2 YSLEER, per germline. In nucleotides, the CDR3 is TGCGCCAGCAGCCAAGACGGTGGGGGACTCTATGGCTACACCTTC. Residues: CASSQDGGGLYGYTF.

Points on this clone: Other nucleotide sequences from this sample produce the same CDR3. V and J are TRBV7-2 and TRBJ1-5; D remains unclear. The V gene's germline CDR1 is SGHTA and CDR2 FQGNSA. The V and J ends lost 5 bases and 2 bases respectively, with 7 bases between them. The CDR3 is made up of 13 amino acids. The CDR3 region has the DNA TGTGCCAGCAGCACGCGAGGCAATCAGCCCCAGCATTTT. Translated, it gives CASSTRGNQPQHF.

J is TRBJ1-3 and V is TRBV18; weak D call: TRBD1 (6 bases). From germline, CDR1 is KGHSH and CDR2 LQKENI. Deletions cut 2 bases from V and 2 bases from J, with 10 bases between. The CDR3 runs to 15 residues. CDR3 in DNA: TGTGCCAGCTCACCAAACAGGGTACCTGGAAACACCATATATTTT. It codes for CASSPNRVPGNTIYF.